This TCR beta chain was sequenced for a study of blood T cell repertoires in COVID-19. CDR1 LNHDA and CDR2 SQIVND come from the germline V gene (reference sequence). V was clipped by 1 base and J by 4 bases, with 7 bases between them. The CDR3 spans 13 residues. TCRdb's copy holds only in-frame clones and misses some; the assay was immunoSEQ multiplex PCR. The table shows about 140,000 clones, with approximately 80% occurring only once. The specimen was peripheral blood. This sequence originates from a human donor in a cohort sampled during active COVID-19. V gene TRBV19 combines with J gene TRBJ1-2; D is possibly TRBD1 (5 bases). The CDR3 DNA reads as TGTGCCAGTAGTATAGGACAGATCTATGGCTACACCTTC. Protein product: CASSIGQIYGYTF.